One and the same sample provided the 25 T cell receptor beta chains below, sequenced in a study of T cell repertoires in cytomegalovirus infection. MiXCR was run by TCRdb on the reads, yielding one entry per CDR3 protein. The sample has tens of thousands of distinct CDR3 sequences, around 33% seen once. These receptors have no known antigen. The material sequenced was PBMCs, sequenced either directly or after in vitro stimulation (not recorded which). These receptors came from a human donor in good health (CMV status not recorded). Some clones in this sample may be carry-over from other donors' samples.

The chain joins TRBV7-2 to TRBJ1-5; D may be TRBD1 (5 bases). Germline lookup yields CDR1 SGHTA and CDR2 FQGNSA. With 5 bases removed from V and 8 bases from J, the gap between germline ends came to 13 bases. The length of the CDR3 is 13 residues. CDR3 DNA sequence: TGTGCCAGCAGCCGGGACCTTTTGGAGCCCCAGCATTTT. This codes for CASSRDLLEPQHF.

This clonotype was detected once. The chain employs TRBV7-2 and TRBJ2-1, with a possible D match to TRBD1 (6 bases). This CDR3 is 16 amino acids long. Germline CDR1 reads SGHTA; CDR2 reads FQGNSA. Trimming left V 1 base short and J 3 bases short, with 13 bases between. This chain's CDR3 is CASSLVGWDIYNEQFF. The CDR3 nucleotides are TGTGCCAGCAGCTTAGTGGGCTGGGACATCTACAATGAGCAGTTCTTC.

This clonotype was detected ten times or more. The chain has TRBV6-5 and TRBJ2-5, with 10 bases lining up with TRBD2. Germline CDR1 and CDR2: MNHEY and SVGAGI. The CDR3 sequence is 16 residues long. Losses at the gene ends were 5 bases for V and 4 bases for J; bases not matched to a gene: 10. The CDR3 protein is CASSPGLARARETQYF. The CDR3 DNA sequence: TGTGCCAGCAGTCCGGGACTAGCGAGGGCAAGAGAGACCCAGTACTTC.

The chain combines TRBV7-9 with TRBJ1-1; D is unclear. CDR3 length: 12 residues. Germline V gene lookup returns CDR1 SEHNR and CDR2 FQNEAQ (reference sequence). V was shortened by 6 bases and J by 1 base, with 6 bases between the two germline ends. The CDR3 sequence is CASRVENTEAFF. CDR3 sequence (DNA): TGTGCCAGCAGGGTCGAGAACACTGAAGCTTTCTTT.

This clonotype was seen a single time. This CDR3 is missing its conserved last phenylalanine or tryptophan, likely due to a read error. The chain couples TRBV4-1 to TRBJ1-6, with D perhaps TRBD1 (6 bases). This CDR3 comprises 15 residues. Looked up from germline, CDR1 is MGHRA and CDR2 is YSYEKL. V was shortened by 1 base and J by 4 bases, with 8 bases between the two germline ends. The CDR3 reads CASSQGTVYNSPLHL. As DNA, the CDR3 is TGCGCCAGCAGCCAAGGGACAGTGTATAATTCACCCCTCCACTTA.

The sample holds many counts of this clonotype. The J gene is TRBJ2-3, the V gene TRBV7-6; 7 bases are a match to TRBD1. CDR3 length equals 16 residues. Losses at the gene ends were 7 bases for V and 2 bases for J; bases not matched to a gene: 12. Germline V gene sequence: CDR1 SGHVS, CDR2 FNYEAQ. The CDR3, as DNA: TGTGCCAGCACCCCGAGGGGGACAGATTACACAGATACGCAGTATTTT. Its translation: CASTPRGTDYTDTQYF.

This clonotype was picked up a small number of times. The chain joins TRBV7-6 to TRBJ1-1; D might be TRBD1 (5 bases). Germline values: CDR1 SGHVS, CDR2 FNYEAQ. V was cut by 5 bases and J by 1 base, with 14 bases left in between. CDR3 size: 15 residues. The CDR3: CASSRAKGTNTEAFF. DNA for the CDR3: TGTGCCAGCAGCCGAGCCAAGGGGACGAACACTGAAGCTTTCTTT.

In DNA form, the CDR3 reads TGTGCCAGCAGCCGACCGGGACTAGCTCCCGAGACCCAGTACTTC. As protein: CASSRPGLAPETQYF. This rearrangement joins TRBV6-6 to TRBJ2-5, with TRBD2 matching over 9 bases. The trim removed 6 bases at V and 5 bases at J, leaving 10 bases unmatched. Germline values: CDR1 MNHNY, CDR2 SVGAGI (reference sequence). This CDR3 spans 15 amino acids.

This chain links TRBV4-2 with TRBJ2-5; a weak D match, TRBD1 (6 bases). Germline-derived CDR1 and CDR2 are LGHNA and YNFKEQ. The CDR3 extends over 15 amino acids. V gave up 0 bases and J gave up 2 bases, with 10 bases separating them. CDR3: CASSQEWGLQETQYF. CDR3 DNA sequence: TGTGCCAGCAGCCAAGAGTGGGGGCTTCAAGAGACCCAGTACTTC.

The chain links TRBV7-8 to TRBJ1-4; 7 nucleotides match TRBD1. The CDR3 spans 16 residues. Trimming removed 6 bases from V and 0 bases from J; junction bases left unmatched: 7. Germline CDR1 is SGHVS and CDR2 is FQNEAQ. DNA for the CDR3: TGTGCCAGCAGGCCCAGGGGGGCGGCAACTAATGAAAAACTGTTTTTT. Translating gives CASRPRGAATNEKLFF. The full variable domain, in which reference TRBV7-8 and TRBJ1-4 provide the parts outside the CDR3, is GAGVSQSPRYKVAKRGQDVALRCDPISGHVSLFWYQQALGQGPEFLTYFQNEAQLDKSGLPSDRFFAERPEGSVSTLKIQRTQQEDSAVYLCASRPRGAATNEKLFFGSGTQLSVL.

The V call is TRBV24-1, the J call TRBJ2-5, with 8 bases fitting TRBD2. Germline assignment: CDR1 KGHDR and CDR2 SFDVKD. V dropped 1 base and J dropped 5; count of bases not matched to a gene: 11. This CDR3 contains 17 residues. The CDR3 sequence: CATSDFPGGSRGETQYF. The CDR3 nucleotides are TGTGCCACCAGTGATTTCCCGGGAGGGTCAAGAGGGGAGACCCAGTACTTC.

The V call is TRBV20-1, the J call TRBJ2-1; 8 bases align to TRBD1. Germline CDR1 is DFQATT and CDR2 is SNEGSKA (reference sequence). The CDR3 extends over 12 amino acids. CDR3 in amino acids: CSVSTGGWEQFF. As DNA, the CDR3 is TGCAGCGTCTCAACAGGGGGATGGGAGCAGTTCTTC.

The gene calls are TRBV19 and TRBJ2-1, with a possible D match to TRBD2 (6 bases). The CDR3 runs 13 residues. V was clipped by 7 bases and J by 7 bases, with 14 bases between them. CDR1 and CDR2 from the germline V gene are LNHDA and SQIVND (reference sequence). CDR3 nucleotide sequence: TGTGCCAGTACTCATAGGGGAGGAAATGAGCAGTTCTTC. This translates into CASTHRGGNEQFF. Full variable domain (outside the CDR3, taken from reference TRBV19 and TRBJ2-1): DGGITQSPKYLFRKEGQNVTLSCEQNLNHDAMYWYRQDPGQGLRLIYYSQIVNDFQKGDIAEGYSVSREKKESFPLTVTSAQKNPTAFYLCASTHRGGNEQFFGPGTRLTVL.

This clonotype was seen more than once but under ten times. The chain combines TRBV4-1 with TRBJ2-3; D is perhaps TRBD2 (5 bases). Germline V CDR1 and CDR2: MGHRA, YSYEKL. The CDR3 runs to 14 residues. The ends were cut back, 0 bases at V and 7 bases at J, with 11 bases in the middle. The CDR3 spells CASSQELGVNTQYF. The CDR3 DNA is TGCGCCAGCAGCCAAGAGTTGGGAGTTAATACGCAGTATTTT.

The chain is built from TRBV2 and TRBJ2-7; D is ambiguous. V lost 1 base to trimming and J lost 3 bases, with 4 bases between them. The CDR3 has 12 residues. Germline CDR1 SNHLY, CDR2 FYNNEI. The CDR3 loop is CASSEGGYEQYF. The CDR3 nucleotides are TGTGCCAGCAGTGAAGGGGGCTACGAGCAGTACTTC.

The V gene is TRBV7-9, the J gene TRBJ2-3; 9 bases map to TRBD2. Looked up from germline, CDR1 is SEHNR and CDR2 is FQNEAQ (reference sequence). The CDR3 consists of 16 residues. V lost 4 bases, J lost 4 bases, and 9 bases stayed unmatched. This CDR3 is CASSSTSGWAADTQYF. In DNA, the CDR3 is TGTGCCAGCAGCTCGACTAGCGGCTGGGCGGCAGATACGCAGTATTTT.

The V and J genes are TRBV7-9 and TRBJ1-3, with a possible D match to TRBD1 (5 bases). CDR3 length: 15 residues. V was cut by 7 bases and J by 2 bases, with 15 bases left in between. Germline-derived CDR1 and CDR2 are SEHNR and FQNEAQ (reference sequence). The CDR3 nucleotides read TGTGCCAGCACTCAGATGGGGGAGCCTGGAAACACCATATATTTT. It specifies CASTQMGEPGNTIYF.

The chain couples TRBV20-1 to TRBJ2-3; tentative D call: TRBD1 (5 bases). CDR3 length: 14 amino acids. Trimming pared 4 bases from V and 0 bases from J, leaving 11 bases between. Germline values: CDR1 DFQATT, CDR2 SNEGSKA (reference sequence). CDR3 region: CSATRAGSTDTQYF. Written as DNA, the CDR3 is TGCAGTGCTACCAGGGCAGGGAGCACAGATACGCAGTATTTT.

CDR3 coding DNA: TGTGCCAGCAGTAGGGGGGGAACAGAAAAACTGTTTTTT. Residues: CASSRGGTEKLFF. V usage is TRBV6-5 and J usage is TRBJ1-4; D is perhaps TRBD1 (6 bases). Germline lookup yields CDR1 MNHEY and CDR2 SVGAGI. The CDR3 runs 13 residues. Trimming cost V 5 bases and J 8 bases, with 12 bases left between them.

There are a few counts of this clonotype. This chain uses TRBV12-3 or TRBV12-4 with TRBJ2-1, with TRBD1 matching over 7 bases. Trimming took 6 bases from V and 7 from J; bases not matched to a gene: 9. The CDR3 has 14 residues. The CDR3 DNA reads TGTGCCAGCAGCCAGGGGGTTTTGGGGAATGAGCAGTTCTTC. This codes for CASSQGVLGNEQFF.

This clonotype turned up a few times. J is TRBJ1-2 and V is TRBV10-3; 7 bases agree with TRBD1. The CDR3 totals 12 residues. V trimming: 11 bases; J trimming: 5 bases; junction bases outside the gene matches: 8. The V gene's germline CDR1 is ENHRY and CDR2 SYGVKD. The CDR3 nucleotides read TGTGCCGCCCAGGGGGGCATTTATGGCTACACCTTC. This translates into CAAQGGIYGYTF.

The chain joins TRBV11-2 to TRBJ2-7; 9 bases line up with TRBD2. CDR3 length: 15 amino acids. V shed 5 bases and J 2 bases; nucleotides not matched to a gene: 7. Germline CDR1 reads SGHAT; CDR2 reads FQNNGV. CDR3 residues: CASSPRAGGAYEQYF. The CDR3 coding sequence is TGTGCCAGCAGCCCAAGAGCGGGGGGAGCCTACGAGCAGTACTTC.

The V gene is TRBV29-1, the J gene TRBJ1-1; 8 nucleotides align to TRBD1. This CDR3 spans 13 amino acids. CDR1 SQVTM and CDR2 ANQGSEA come from the germline V gene. The V segment lost 5 bases and the J segment 1 base; nucleotides outside the gene matches: 3. CDR3 amino acids: CSVYGQGNTEAFF. The CDR3 DNA reads as TGCAGCGTTTATGGACAGGGGAACACTGAAGCTTTCTTT.

This clonotype has only a few counts. The chain combines TRBV12-3 or TRBV12-4 with TRBJ2-1, with D perhaps matching TRBD2 (6 bases). V was cut by 2 bases and J by 8 bases, with 7 bases left in between. The CDR3 spans 12 residues. DNA for the CDR3: TGTGCCAGCAGTTTACAGCGGGATGAGCAGTTCTTC. It is translated as CASSLQRDEQFF.

This sequence joins TRBV25-1 and TRBJ2-4; D is possibly TRBD1 or TRBD2 (5 bases each). The CDR3 has 13 amino acids. In germline, CDR1 is MGHDK, CDR2 SYGVNS. The germline V and J ends were trimmed by 2 bases and 10 bases, with 12 bases remaining between them. The CDR3 region has the DNA TGTGCCAGCAGTGAAGGGACCGCCATTATTCAGTACTTC. Translation gives CASSEGTAIIQYF.